Listed here are 14 T cell receptor beta chains from one sample, sequenced in a study of T cell changes during pregnancy in multiple sclerosis. Data came from immunoSEQ multiplex PCR; TCRdb stores just in-frame clones and leaves some out. The sample comprises fewer than 150,000 clones, around 95% of which are singletons, and 0.44% rests with the top ten. The source was peripheral blood, collected after pregnancy. The source is a female donor with multiple sclerosis, enrolled in a pregnancy study.

The chain employs TRBV18 and TRBJ1-5, with 7 bases that match TRBD1. This CDR3 has 18 residues. Germline CDR1 KGHSH, CDR2 LQKENI. Unmatched junction bases numbered 10, after V lost 1 base and J lost 1 base. The CDR3 loop is CASSPLSQGGPSNQPQHF. CDR3 in DNA: TGTGCCAGCTCACCACTTAGCCAGGGGGGCCCAAGCAATCAGCCCCAGCATTTT.

Only one count was recorded for this clone. The gene calls are TRBV28 and TRBJ2-3, with TRBD2 identical over 8 bases. The trim removed 1 base at V and 2 bases at J, leaving 8 bases unmatched. The V gene's germline CDR1 is MDHEN and CDR2 SYDVKM. The CDR3 runs to 17 residues. The CDR3 DNA sequence: TGTGCCAGCAGTTTATCCCCCCTACTAGCGGACACAGATACGCAGTATTTT. This gives the protein CASSLSPLLADTDTQYF.

The V gene is TRBV9, the J gene TRBJ2-7; 9 positions match TRBD1. Germline values: CDR1 SGDLS, CDR2 YYNGEE. CDR3 length: 15 amino acids. The V and J ends lost 0 bases and 4 bases, in that order; junction bases with no gene match: 5. DNA for the CDR3: TGTGCCAGCAGCGTAGGGCAACAGGGGGCTTACGAGCAGTACTTC. It codes for CASSVGQQGAYEQYF.

The V gene is TRBV7-9, the J gene TRBJ1-4; a weak D match, TRBD1 (5 bases). Trimming left V 0 bases short and J 8 bases short, with 16 bases between. The CDR3 is 16 amino acids. Germline V lookup: CDR1 SEHNR, CDR2 FQNEAQ (reference sequence). The CDR3 loop reads CASSLASGGGGEKLFF. The CDR3 bases are TGTGCCAGCAGCTTAGCGTCGGGGGGAGGTGGCGAAAAACTGTTTTTT. Filled out from reference TRBV7-9 and TRBJ1-4, the complete variable domain reads DTGVSQNPRHKITKRGQNVTFRCDPISEHNRLYWYRQTLGQGPEFLTYFQNEAQLEKSRLLSDRFSAERPKGSFSTLEIQRTEQGDSAMYLCASSLASGGGGEKLFFGSGTQLSVL.

CDR3 in amino acids: CASSPETGVLNTIYF. The CDR3 DNA reads TGTGCCAGCTCACCCGAGACAGGGGTGTTAAACACCATATATTTT. The rearrangement uses TRBV18 and TRBJ1-3; 8 bases match TRBD1. Germline V gene sequence: CDR1 KGHSH, CDR2 LQKENI. V lost 3 bases and J lost 6; bases outside the gene matches: 7. This CDR3 comprises 15 residues.

The V call is TRBV7-2, the J call TRBJ1-4; 8 nucleotides line up with TRBD1. V was clipped by 3 bases and J by 8 bases; unmatched bases: 8. Germline values: CDR1 SGHTA, CDR2 FQGNSA. This CDR3 spans 15 amino acids. The CDR3 here is CASSFGQGEYEKLFF. The DNA for the CDR3 is TGTGCCAGCAGCTTCGGACAGGGAGAGTACGAAAAACTGTTTTTT.

V usage is TRBV11-2 and J usage is TRBJ2-7, with TRBD2 matching over 11 bases. The CDR3 consists of 15 residues. Germline assignment: CDR1 SGHAT and CDR2 FQNNGV. V trimming: 5 bases; J trimming: 5 bases; junction bases outside the gene matches: 8. CDR3 sequence: CASSRLAGGPHEQYF. The CDR3 DNA follows: TGTGCCAGCAGCCGGTTAGCGGGAGGGCCCCACGAGCAGTACTTC.

The chain joins TRBV5-4 to TRBJ2-3; perhaps TRBD1 as D (5 bases). This CDR3 has 14 residues. Looked up from germline, CDR1 is SGHNT and CDR2 is YYREEE (reference sequence). V was trimmed by 4 bases and J by 3 bases, leaving 12 bases between them. Here the CDR3 reads CASSSEGVTDTQYF. The CDR3 nucleotides read TGTGCCAGCAGCAGCGAAGGGGTGACAGATACGCAGTATTTT. Combining the CDR3 with reference TRBV5-4 and TRBJ2-3 gives the whole variable domain ETGVTQSPTHLIKTRGQQVTLRCSSQSGHNTVSWYQQALGQGPQFIFQYYREEENGRGNFPPRFSGLQFPNYSSELNVNALELDDSALYLCASSSEGVTDTQYFGPGTRLTVL.

This chain joins TRBV28 and TRBJ1-2; 7 bases are a match to TRBD1. V lost 11 bases to trimming and J lost 5 bases; unmatched junction nucleotides: 11. The CDR3 sequence is 13 residues long. The V gene's germline CDR1 is MDHEN and CDR2 SYDVKM. CDR3: CAVQRGRGYGYTF. The CDR3 DNA sequence: TGTGCCGTTCAAAGGGGGCGCGGGTATGGCTACACCTTC.

About this clone itself: Other DNA sequences in this specimen translate into the identical CDR3. The chain uses TRBV6-5 and TRBJ2-2; no definite D call. The CDR3 runs to 14 residues. The germline V and J ends were trimmed by 2 bases and 1 base, with 5 bases remaining between them. Germline CDR1 MNHEY, CDR2 SVGAGI. The CDR3 DNA reads TGTGCCAGCAGTTACGGGCTGAACACCGGGGAGCTGTTTTTT. This encodes CASSYGLNTGELFF.

The rearrangement joins TRBV19 to TRBJ1-5; perhaps TRBD1 as D (6 bases). The CDR3 spans 15 residues. Trimming left V 3 bases short and J 9 bases short, with 18 bases between. Looked up from germline, CDR1 is LNHDA and CDR2 is SQIVND (reference sequence). The CDR3 coding sequence is TGTGCCAGTAGTATGGATCCGACAGGCGCCGGGCCCCAGCATTTT. Amino acid sequence: CASSMDPTGAGPQHF.

V usage is TRBV28 and J usage is TRBJ1-2, with 7 positions matching TRBD1. From germline, CDR1 is MDHEN and CDR2 SYDVKM. The CDR3 runs 13 residues. V dropped 6 bases and J dropped 8; count of bases not matched to a gene: 9. DNA of the CDR3: TGTGCCAGCAGGGGACAGCACGCAGTCGGCTACACCTTC. This codes for CASRGQHAVGYTF.

This clone was counted only a few times. This CDR3 is CASKAPAARGAFF. Here the CDR3 DNA reads TGTGCCAGTAAGGCCCCTGCGGCCCGGGGAGCTTTCTTT. V gene TRBV19 combines with J gene TRBJ1-1; D is undetermined. The CDR3 is 13 residues long. V lost 7 bases and J lost 10, with 19 bases in between. Germline lookup yields CDR1 LNHDA and CDR2 SQIVND (reference sequence). Together with reference TRBV19 and TRBJ1-1, the CDR3 gives the full variable domain: DGGITQSPKYLFRKEGQNVTLSCEQNLNHDAMYWYRQDPGQGLRLIYYSQIVNDFQKGDIAEGYSVSREKKESFPLTVTSAQKNPTAFYLCASKAPAARGAFFGQGTRLTVV.

Here the CDR3 reads CATLPGFTYTEAFF. The CDR3, as DNA: TGTGCCACCCTTCCGGGGTTCACATACACTGAAGCTTTCTTT. This sequence joins TRBV19 and TRBJ1-1; D is uncertain. V gave up 10 bases and J gave up 3 bases, with 18 bases separating them. The CDR3 sequence is 14 residues long. CDR1 is LNHDA and CDR2 is SQIVND in the germline V gene (reference sequence).